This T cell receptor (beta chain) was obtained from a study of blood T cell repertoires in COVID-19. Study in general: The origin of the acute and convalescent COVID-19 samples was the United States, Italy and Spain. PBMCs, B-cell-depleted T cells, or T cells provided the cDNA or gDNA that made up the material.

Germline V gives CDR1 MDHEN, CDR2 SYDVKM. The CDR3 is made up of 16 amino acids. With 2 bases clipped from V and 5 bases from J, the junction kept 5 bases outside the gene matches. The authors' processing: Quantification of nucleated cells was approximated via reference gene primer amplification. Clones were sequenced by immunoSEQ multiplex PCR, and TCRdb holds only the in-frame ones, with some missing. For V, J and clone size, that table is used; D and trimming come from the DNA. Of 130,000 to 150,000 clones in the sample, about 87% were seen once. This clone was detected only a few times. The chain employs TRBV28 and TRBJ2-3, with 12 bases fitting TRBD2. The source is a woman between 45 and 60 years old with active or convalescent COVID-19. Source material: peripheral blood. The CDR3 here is CASSLTSGRWIDTQYF. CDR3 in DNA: TGTGCCAGCAGTTTAACTAGCGGGAGGTGGATAGATACGCAGTATTTT.